The T cell receptor (beta chain) under discussion was sequenced for a study of T cells in Graves' hyperthyroidism and ophthalmopathy. Whole-study results and caveats: Model-based prediction identified ophthalmopathy a median roughly six months prior to its onset. From stable hyperthyroidism, ophthalmopathy was set apart by a 13 V-J model.

Hyperthyroidism was newly diagnosed in patients aged 18 to 65 (duration under 2 months). Diagnoses were established using clinical symptoms, serum thyroxine and TRAb, thyroid ultrasound and orbital computed tomography. There were TCR beta CDR3 regions amplified from RNA transcripts. A set of HTBI primers served as the primers for a first-round RT-PCR of the TCR CDR3. TCRdb analysed the multiplex PCR reads with MiXCR anew, one entry per CDR3 protein. The sample lists hundreds of thousands of distinct CDR3 sequences; more than 30% were seen once. Germline V gene lookup returns CDR1 KGHDR and CDR2 SFDVKD. This CDR3 contains 15 residues. The V gene lost 5 bases and the J gene lost 0 bases, with 9 bases spanning the gap. This clonotype was seen repeatedly, ten times or more. Its antigen is not identified.

Input material: blood. The V call is TRBV24-1, the J call TRBJ2-2, with a weak D call TRBD1 (5 bases). This clonotype was sampled from a man aged 18 to 29 with Graves' hyperthyroidism. CDR3 amino acids: CATSGQFANTGELFF. The CDR3 region has the DNA TGTGCCACCAGTGGACAGTTCGCGAACACCGGGGAGCTGTTTTTT.